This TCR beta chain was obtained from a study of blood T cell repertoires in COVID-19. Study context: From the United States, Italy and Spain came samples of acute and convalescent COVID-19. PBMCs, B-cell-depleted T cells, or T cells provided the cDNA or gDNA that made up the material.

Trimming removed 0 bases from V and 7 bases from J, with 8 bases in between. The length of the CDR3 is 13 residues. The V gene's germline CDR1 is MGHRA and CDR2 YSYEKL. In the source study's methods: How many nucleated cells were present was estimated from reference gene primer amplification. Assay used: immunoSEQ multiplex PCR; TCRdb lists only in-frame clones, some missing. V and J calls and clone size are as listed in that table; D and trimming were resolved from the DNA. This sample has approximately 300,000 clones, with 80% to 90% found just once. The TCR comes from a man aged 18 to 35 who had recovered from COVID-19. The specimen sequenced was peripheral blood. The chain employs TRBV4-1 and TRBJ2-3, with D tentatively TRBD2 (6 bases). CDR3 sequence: CASSQDRGYTQYF. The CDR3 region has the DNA TGCGCCAGCAGCCAAGATCGGGGGTATACGCAGTATTTT.